This passage covers 6 T cell receptor beta chains from one sample sequenced in a study of blood T cells in healthy people across ages. PCR was performed a second time for about 6 to 11 cycles using a sample-barcoded 5' primer and a J-beta primer mix. TCRdb re-analysed the 5' RACE reads in MiXCR, keeping a single row per CDR3 protein. The table has around 940,000 distinct CDR3 sequences, roughly 51% seen once. The specimen was blood. These receptors were collected from a woman aged 55-69 years in good health.

The chain employs TRBV15 and TRBJ2-7; D might be TRBD1 (5 bases). This CDR3 region has 13 residues. Germline V gene lookup returns CDR1 LNHNV and CDR2 YYDKDF (reference sequence). V was clipped by 5 bases and J by 0 bases, with 8 bases between them. CDR3 amino acids: CATSGHSSYEQYF. The CDR3 DNA reads TGTGCCACCAGCGGACACAGCTCCTACGAGCAGTACTTC.

This clonotype was seen at least ten times. The chain joins TRBV3-1 to TRBJ2-7, with D possibly TRBD1 on 6 matching bases. The CDR3 runs to 14 residues. CDR1 and CDR2 (germline): LGHDT, YNNKEL (reference sequence). Deletions cut 5 bases from V and 5 bases from J, with 16 bases between. Here the CDR3 reads CASSKGQPPHEQYF. The CDR3 DNA follows: TGTGCCAGCAGCAAAGGACAGCCCCCTCACGAGCAGTACTTC.

The rearrangement links TRBV20-1 to TRBJ2-5; TRBD2 is a possible D gene (6 bases). This CDR3 spans 12 amino acids. Per the germline V gene, CDR1 is DFQATT and CDR2 is SNEGSKA (reference sequence). V shed 3 bases and J shed 5 bases, with 10 bases lying between them. CDR3 protein: CSASGSFETQYF. DNA for the CDR3: TGCAGTGCTAGCGGGAGCTTCGAGACCCAGTACTTC.

The chain combines TRBV4-3 with TRBJ2-1, with 10 bases lining up with TRBD1. The V segment lost 5 bases and the J segment 7 bases; nucleotides outside the gene matches: 11. The CDR3 has 16 residues. Germline CDR1 and CDR2: LGHNA and YSLEER. DNA of the CDR3: TGCGCCAGCAGCAATCTCCCGGGACAGGGGCGTAATGAGCAGTTCTTC. Amino acids: CASSNLPGQGRNEQFF.

Ten or more counts support this clonotype. The rearrangement uses TRBV7-9 and TRBJ2-7; the match to TRBD2 covers 9 bases. Trimming took 1 base from V and 0 from J; bases not matched to a gene: 4. The V gene's germline CDR1 is SEHNR and CDR2 FQNEAQ (reference sequence). The CDR3 spans 16 residues. CDR3 sequence (DNA): TGTGCCAGCAGCTTAGTTGCGCGGGAGGGCTCCTACGAGCAGTACTTC. Translating it yields CASSLVAREGSYEQYF. The full variable domain, rest sourced from reference TRBV7-9 and TRBJ2-7, is DTGVSQNPRHKITKRGQNVTFRCDPISEHNRLYWYRQTLGQGPEFLTYFQNEAQLEKSRLLSDRFSAERPKGSFSTLEIQRTEQGDSAMYLCASSLVAREGSYEQYFGPGTRLTVT.

The chain carries TRBV5-1 and TRBJ1-5, with 10 positions matching TRBD1. V lost 4 bases, J lost 9 bases, and 7 bases stayed unmatched. The CDR3 is 14 amino acids. Germline CDR1 SGHRS, CDR2 YFSETQ. The CDR3 reads CASSGGTGDRPQHF. The CDR3, as DNA: TGCGCCAGCAGCGGCGGGACAGGGGATCGGCCCCAGCATTTT.